These T cell receptor beta chains were read from a single sample in a study of identical twins. Each CDR3 protein is one row after TCRdb ran MiXCR on the 5' RACE reads. The data show around 680,000 distinct CDR3 sequences, 8.6% seen once. This sample also appeared in a second study, on yellow fever vaccine responses in identical twins.

The sequenced sample was PBMCs. These receptors were taken from a woman younger than 35 in good health. CDR3s include the opening cysteine and the closing phenylalanine or tryptophan. Each record gives: clone size, J gene, D gene, V gene, CDR3 length, CDR3 protein, CDR3 DNA. The D gene is left open where the match is weak. Only some rows state a clone size, as once, few, many or a class for expanded clones.

clone size: once
J gene: TRBJ2-5
D gene: -
V gene: TRBV6-2/TRBV6-3
CDR3 length: 15
CDR3 protein: CASSSWTLKQGTQYF
CDR3 DNA: TGTGCCAGCAGTTCCTGGACGTTAAAACAGGGGACCCAGTACTTC

clone size: few
J gene: TRBJ1-5
D gene: -
V gene: TRBV20-1
CDR3 length: 14
CDR3 protein: CSARVVGSEQPQHF
CDR3 DNA: TGCAGTGCGAGAGTGGTCGGATCGGAGCAGCCCCAGCATTTT

clone size: -
J gene: TRBJ1-4
D gene: -
V gene: TRBV6-1
CDR3 length: 13
CDR3 protein: CASSEVFGEKLFF
CDR3 DNA: TGTGCCAGCAGTGAGGTGTTCGGGGAAAAACTGTTTTTT

clone size: -
J gene: TRBJ2-7
D gene: -
V gene: TRBV28
CDR3 length: 14
CDR3 protein: CASSFPAHRYEQYF
CDR3 DNA: TGTGCCAGCAGTTTCCCGGCCCACAGGTACGAGCAGTACTTC

clone size: many
J gene: TRBJ2-3
D gene: -
V gene: TRBV24-1
CDR3 length: 15
CDR3 protein: CATSDFQGSTDTQYF
CDR3 DNA: TGTGCCACCAGTGATTTCCAGGGGAGCACAGATACGCAGTATTTT

clone size: -
J gene: TRBJ2-1
D gene: TRBD1
V gene: TRBV20-1
CDR3 length: 18
CDR3 protein: CSAQAPGQGNLPYNEQFF
CDR3 DNA: TGCAGTGCTCAAGCTCCGGGACAGGGTAATTTGCCCTACAATGAGCAGTTCTTC

clone size: -
J gene: TRBJ2-2
D gene: -
V gene: TRBV3-1
CDR3 length: 18
CDR3 protein: CALTLGSSGAEGTGELFF
CDR3 DNA: TGTGCCCTCACCCTGGGTTCGTCCGGGGCTGAGGGCACCGGGGAGCTGTTTTTT

clone size: many
J gene: TRBJ2-1
D gene: -
V gene: TRBV12-3/TRBV12-4
CDR3 length: 13
CDR3 protein: CASSRGTDNEQFF
CDR3 DNA: TGTGCCAGCAGCCGCGGGACAGACAATGAGCAGTTCTTC

clone size: few
J gene: TRBJ2-5
D gene: -
V gene: TRBV7-2
CDR3 length: 14
CDR3 protein: CASSLLPRAETQYF
CDR3 DNA: TGTGCCAGCAGCCTTCTACCGAGGGCGGAGACCCAGTACTTC

clone size: -
J gene: TRBJ2-7
D gene: -
V gene: TRBV5-1
CDR3 length: 14
CDR3 protein: CASSPIPDAYEQYF
CDR3 DNA: TGCGCCAGCAGCCCAATACCTGACGCCTACGAGCAGTACTTC

clone size: few
J gene: TRBJ2-1
D gene: TRBD1
V gene: TRBV5-1
CDR3 length: 14
CDR3 protein: CASSYGTGRNEQFF
CDR3 DNA: TGCGCCAGCAGCTACGGGACAGGGAGGAATGAGCAGTTCTTC

clone size: few
J gene: TRBJ2-2
D gene: -
V gene: TRBV11-2
CDR3 length: 16
CDR3 protein: CASSLRSNSPTGELFF
CDR3 DNA: TGTGCCAGCAGCTTAAGGAGTAACTCCCCCACCGGGGAGCTGTTTTTT

clone size: few
J gene: TRBJ2-7
D gene: -
V gene: TRBV18
CDR3 length: 15
CDR3 protein: CASSLSLRERSEQYF
CDR3 DNA: TGTGCCAGCTCACTGTCCCTACGGGAGCGGTCCGAGCAGTACTTC

clone size: many
J gene: TRBJ2-3
D gene: -
V gene: TRBV5-1
CDR3 length: 14
CDR3 protein: CASSLVRTPDTQYF
CDR3 DNA: TGCGCCAGCAGCTTGGTCAGGACACCAGATACGCAGTATTTT

clone size: -
J gene: TRBJ2-1
D gene: TRBD2
V gene: TRBV5-1
CDR3 length: 14
CDR3 protein: CASSSNLRGGEQFF
CDR3 DNA: TGCGCCAGCAGCTCCAACTTACGGGGGGGTGAGCAGTTCTTC

clone size: many
J gene: TRBJ2-7
D gene: -
V gene: TRBV2
CDR3 length: 11
CDR3 protein: CASSEGYEQYF
CDR3 DNA: TGTGCCAGCAGTGAAGGGTACGAGCAGTACTTC

clone size: many
J gene: TRBJ2-1
D gene: TRBD2
V gene: TRBV29-1
CDR3 length: 17
CDR3 protein: CSVDLGREGHSYNEQFF
CDR3 DNA: TGCAGCGTTGATTTGGGACGGGAGGGCCACTCCTACAATGAGCAGTTCTTC

clone size: many
J gene: TRBJ1-1
D gene: -
V gene: TRBV12-3/TRBV12-4
CDR3 length: 16
CDR3 protein: CASSSDGGRPNTEAFF
CDR3 DNA: TGTGCCAGCAGCTCAGATGGCGGCAGACCGAACACTGAAGCTTTCTTT

clone size: few
J gene: TRBJ1-6
D gene: TRBD1
V gene: TRBV7-9
CDR3 length: 13
CDR3 protein: CASSTDRNSPLHF
CDR3 DNA: TGTGCCAGCAGCACGGACAGGAATTCACCCCTCCACTTT

clone size: many
J gene: TRBJ2-2
D gene: -
V gene: TRBV5-1
CDR3 length: 16
CDR3 protein: CASSLARRTNTGELFF
CDR3 DNA: TGCGCCAGCAGCTTGGCGAGAAGGACGAACACCGGGGAGCTGTTTTTT

clone size: -
J gene: TRBJ1-1
D gene: -
V gene: TRBV20-1
CDR3 length: 12
CDR3 protein: CSALHLNTEALF
CDR3 DNA: TGCAGTGCTTTACACTTGAACACTGAAGCTCTCTTT

clone size: many
J gene: TRBJ2-3
D gene: -
V gene: TRBV7-2
CDR3 length: 14
CDR3 protein: CASSLAGPQDTQYF
CDR3 DNA: TGTGCCAGCAGCTTAGCGGGGCCCCAAGATACGCAGTATTTT

clone size: -
J gene: TRBJ1-2
D gene: TRBD1
V gene: TRBV6-5
CDR3 length: 18
CDR3 protein: CASSSRTRGRIAPTGYTF
CDR3 DNA: TGTGCCAGCAGTTCCCGCACCAGGGGGCGTATAGCCCCTACTGGCTACACCTTC

clone size: -
J gene: TRBJ2-5
D gene: -
V gene: TRBV18
CDR3 length: 14
CDR3 protein: CASSPVAEQETQYF
CDR3 DNA: TGTGCCAGCTCACCGGTAGCGGAGCAAGAGACCCAGTACTTC

clone size: few
J gene: TRBJ2-1
D gene: -
V gene: TRBV12-3/TRBV12-4
CDR3 length: 15
CDR3 protein: CASSSPGRAGNEQFF
CDR3 DNA: TGTGCCAGCAGTTCCCCGGGCCGAGCAGGTAATGAGCAGTTCTTC

clone size: few
J gene: TRBJ2-2
D gene: -
V gene: TRBV6-5
CDR3 length: 16
CDR3 protein: CASSSGRTVNTGELFF
CDR3 DNA: TGTGCCAGCAGTTCCGGCCGGACAGTGAACACCGGGGAGCTGTTTTTT

clone size: few
J gene: TRBJ1-1
D gene: TRBD1
V gene: TRBV5-1
CDR3 length: 15
CDR3 protein: CASSLTGVQNTEAFF
CDR3 DNA: TGCGCCAGCAGCTTGACAGGGGTCCAGAACACTGAAGCTTTCTTT

clone size: few
J gene: TRBJ2-2
D gene: TRBD1
V gene: TRBV25-1
CDR3 length: 15
CDR3 protein: CASSEDRVHTGELFF
CDR3 DNA: TGTGCCAGCAGTGAGGACAGGGTACACACCGGGGAGCTGTTTTTT

clone size: -
J gene: TRBJ2-1
D gene: TRBD2
V gene: TRBV20-1
CDR3 length: 14
CDR3 protein: CSPREGPTYNEQFF
CDR3 DNA: TGCAGTCCCCGGGAGGGCCCCACCTACAATGAGCAGTTCTTC

clone size: many
J gene: TRBJ2-2
D gene: -
V gene: TRBV27
CDR3 length: 13
CDR3 protein: CASRTTHTGELFF
CDR3 DNA: TGTGCCAGCCGGACTACCCACACCGGGGAGCTGTTTTTT

clone size: few
J gene: TRBJ1-1
D gene: -
V gene: TRBV30
CDR3 length: 11
CDR3 protein: CASQGYTEAFF
CDR3 DNA: TGTGCCTCCCAAGGGTACACTGAAGCTTTCTTT

clone size: few
J gene: TRBJ1-5
D gene: -
V gene: TRBV5-5
CDR3 length: 16
CDR3 protein: CASSLAAGATNQPQHF
CDR3 DNA: TGTGCCAGCAGCTTGGCCGCAGGGGCAACCAATCAGCCCCAGCATTTT

clone size: -
J gene: TRBJ2-7
D gene: -
V gene: TRBV30
CDR3 length: 13
CDR3 protein: CAWTRQPPYEQYF
CDR3 DNA: TGTGCCTGGACACGACAGCCCCCCTACGAGCAGTACTTC

clone size: few
J gene: TRBJ2-3
D gene: -
V gene: TRBV11-2
CDR3 length: 15
CDR3 protein: CASSLGEASTDTQYF
CDR3 DNA: TGTGCCAGCAGCTTAGGGGAGGCGAGCACAGATACGCAGTATTTT

clone size: many
J gene: TRBJ2-1
D gene: TRBD1
V gene: TRBV29-1
CDR3 length: 10
CDR3 protein: CSGTGTATIF
CDR3 DNA: TGCAGCGGCACCGGGACAGCCACGATCTTC

clone size: -
J gene: TRBJ2-1
D gene: -
V gene: TRBV12-5
CDR3 length: 15
CDR3 protein: CASGTGLFSYNEQFF
CDR3 DNA: TGTGCTAGTGGTACGGGACTCTTCTCCTACAATGAGCAGTTCTTC

clone size: many
J gene: TRBJ2-2
D gene: TRBD2
V gene: TRBV12-3/TRBV12-4
CDR3 length: 17
CDR3 protein: CASSFPTGGPGDGELFF
CDR3 DNA: TGTGCCAGCAGTTTCCCGACGGGGGGGCCGGGAGACGGGGAGCTGTTTTTT

clone size: few
J gene: TRBJ2-3
D gene: TRBD2
V gene: TRBV30
CDR3 length: 12
CDR3 protein: CAWAGGPDTQYF
CDR3 DNA: TGTGCCTGGGCGGGGGGGCCAGATACGCAGTATTTT

clone size: -
J gene: TRBJ1-6
D gene: -
V gene: TRBV15
CDR3 length: 12
CDR3 protein: CATSKENSPLHF
CDR3 DNA: TGTGCCACCAGCAAAGAAAATTCACCCCTCCACTTT